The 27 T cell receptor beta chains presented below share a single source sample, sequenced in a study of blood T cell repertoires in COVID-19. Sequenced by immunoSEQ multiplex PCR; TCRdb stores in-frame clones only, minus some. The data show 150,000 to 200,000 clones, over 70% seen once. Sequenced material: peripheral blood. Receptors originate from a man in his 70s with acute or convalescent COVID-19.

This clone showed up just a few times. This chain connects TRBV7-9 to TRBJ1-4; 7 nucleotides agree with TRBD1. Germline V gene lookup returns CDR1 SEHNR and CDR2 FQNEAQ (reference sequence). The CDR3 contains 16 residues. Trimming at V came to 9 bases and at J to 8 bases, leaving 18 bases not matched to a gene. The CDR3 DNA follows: TGTGCCAGTCAGAGCACTTCGGGACAGAGGCGAGAAAAACTGTTTTTT. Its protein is CASQSTSGQRREKLFF.

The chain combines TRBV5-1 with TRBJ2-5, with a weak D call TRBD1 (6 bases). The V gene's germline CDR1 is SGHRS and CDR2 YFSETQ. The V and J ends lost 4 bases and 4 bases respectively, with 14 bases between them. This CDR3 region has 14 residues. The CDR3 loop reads CASSDPQGRETQYF. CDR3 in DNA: TGCGCCAGCAGCGACCCACAGGGTAGAGAGACCCAGTACTTC.

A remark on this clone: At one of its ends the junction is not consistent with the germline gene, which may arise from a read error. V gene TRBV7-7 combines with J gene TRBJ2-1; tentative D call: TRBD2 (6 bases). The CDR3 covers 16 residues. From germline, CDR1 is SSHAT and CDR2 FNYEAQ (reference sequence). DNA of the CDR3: TGTGCTAGCAGCTTAGCGGTCGCCGTGGGGAGGAATGAGCAGTTCTTC. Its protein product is CASSLAVAVGRNEQFF. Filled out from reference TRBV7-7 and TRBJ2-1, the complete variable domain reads GAGVSQSPRYKVTKRGQDVTLRCDPISSHATLYWYQQALGQGPEFLTYFNYEAQPDKSGLPSDRFSAERPEGSISTLTIQRTEQRDSAMYRCASSLAVAVGRNEQFFGPGTRLTVL.

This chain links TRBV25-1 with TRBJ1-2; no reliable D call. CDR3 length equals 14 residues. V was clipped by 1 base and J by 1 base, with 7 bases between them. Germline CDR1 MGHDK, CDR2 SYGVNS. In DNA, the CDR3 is TGTGCCAGCAGTGAATCCCAGGTTAACTATGGCTACACCTTC. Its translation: CASSESQVNYGYTF.

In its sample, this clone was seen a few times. CDR3 bases: TGTGCCACCAGTGATTCTCAGGGGTATCAGCCCCAGCATTTT. This encodes CATSDSQGYQPQHF. V usage is TRBV24-1 and J usage is TRBJ1-5, with D perhaps matching TRBD1 (6 bases). The CDR3 covers 14 residues. V shed 2 bases and J shed 5 bases, with 9 bases lying between them. Germline V gives CDR1 KGHDR, CDR2 SFDVKD.

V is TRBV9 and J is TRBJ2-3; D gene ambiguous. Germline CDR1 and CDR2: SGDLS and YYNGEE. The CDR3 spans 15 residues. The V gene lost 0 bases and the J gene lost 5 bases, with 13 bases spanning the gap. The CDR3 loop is CASSVEGAVRDTQYF. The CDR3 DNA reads TGTGCCAGCAGCGTAGAAGGAGCCGTTCGAGATACGCAGTATTTT.

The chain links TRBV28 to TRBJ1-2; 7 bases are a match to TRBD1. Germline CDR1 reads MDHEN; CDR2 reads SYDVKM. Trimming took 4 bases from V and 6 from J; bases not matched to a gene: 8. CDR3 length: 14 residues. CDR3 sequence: CASSSRGLAHGYTF. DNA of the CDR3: TGTGCCAGCAGTTCTAGGGGGCTGGCGCATGGCTACACCTTC.

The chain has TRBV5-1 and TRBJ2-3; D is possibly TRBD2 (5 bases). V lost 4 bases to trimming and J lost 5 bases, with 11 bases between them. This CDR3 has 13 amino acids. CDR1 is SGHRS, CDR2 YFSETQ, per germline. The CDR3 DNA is TGCGCCAGCAGCGGTACTAGAGTAGATACGCAGTATTTT. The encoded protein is CASSGTRVDTQYF. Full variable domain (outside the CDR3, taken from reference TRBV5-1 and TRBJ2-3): KAGVTQTPRYLIKTRGQQVTLSCSPISGHRSVSWYQQTPGQGLQFLFEYFSETQRNKGNFPGRFSGRQFSNSRSEMNVSTLELGDSALYLCASSGTRVDTQYFGPGTRLTVL.

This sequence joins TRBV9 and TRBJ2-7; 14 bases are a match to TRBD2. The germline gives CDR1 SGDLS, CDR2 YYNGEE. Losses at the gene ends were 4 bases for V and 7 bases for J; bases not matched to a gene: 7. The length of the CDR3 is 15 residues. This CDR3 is CASSTGTSGSGEQYF. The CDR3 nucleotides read TGTGCCAGCAGCACCGGGACTAGCGGGAGTGGAGAGCAGTACTTC.

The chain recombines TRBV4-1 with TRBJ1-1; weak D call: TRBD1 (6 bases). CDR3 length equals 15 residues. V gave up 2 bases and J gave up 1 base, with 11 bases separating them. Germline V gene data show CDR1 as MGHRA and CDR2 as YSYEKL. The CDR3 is CASSQWAGANTEAFF. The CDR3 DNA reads TGCGCCAGCAGCCAATGGGCAGGGGCGAACACTGAAGCTTTCTTT.

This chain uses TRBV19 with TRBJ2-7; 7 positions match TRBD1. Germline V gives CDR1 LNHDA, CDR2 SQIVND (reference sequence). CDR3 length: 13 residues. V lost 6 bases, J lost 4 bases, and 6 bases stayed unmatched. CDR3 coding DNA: TGTGCCAGTAGAGTGGGACAGAATTACGAGCAGTACTTC. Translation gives CASRVGQNYEQYF.

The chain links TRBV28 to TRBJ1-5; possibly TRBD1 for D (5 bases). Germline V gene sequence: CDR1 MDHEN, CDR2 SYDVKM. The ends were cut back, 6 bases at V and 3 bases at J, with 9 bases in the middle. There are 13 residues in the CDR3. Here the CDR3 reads CASRRQINQPQHF. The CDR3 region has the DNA TGTGCCAGCAGGCGACAGATCAATCAGCCCCAGCATTTT.

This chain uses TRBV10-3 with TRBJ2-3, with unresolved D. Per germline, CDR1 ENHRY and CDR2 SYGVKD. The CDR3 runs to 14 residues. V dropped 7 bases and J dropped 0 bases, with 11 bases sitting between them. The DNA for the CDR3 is TGTGCCATCATGTTTGCGCCAAGCACAGATACGCAGTATTTT. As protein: CAIMFAPSTDTQYF.

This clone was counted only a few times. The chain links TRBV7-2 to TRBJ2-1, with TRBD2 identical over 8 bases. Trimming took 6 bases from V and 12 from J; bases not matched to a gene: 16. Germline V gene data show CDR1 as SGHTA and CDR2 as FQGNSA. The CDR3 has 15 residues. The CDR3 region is CASRQPGLGTQGQFF. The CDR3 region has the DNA TGTGCCAGCAGGCAACCGGGACTAGGCACCCAGGGGCAGTTCTTC.

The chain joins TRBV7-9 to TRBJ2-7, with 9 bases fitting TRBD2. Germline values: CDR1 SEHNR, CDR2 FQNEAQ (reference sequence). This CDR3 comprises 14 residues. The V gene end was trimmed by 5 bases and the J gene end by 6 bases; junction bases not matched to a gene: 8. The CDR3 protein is CASSHLAGGREQYF. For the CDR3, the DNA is TGTGCCAGCAGCCATTTGGCGGGAGGGCGCGAGCAGTACTTC.

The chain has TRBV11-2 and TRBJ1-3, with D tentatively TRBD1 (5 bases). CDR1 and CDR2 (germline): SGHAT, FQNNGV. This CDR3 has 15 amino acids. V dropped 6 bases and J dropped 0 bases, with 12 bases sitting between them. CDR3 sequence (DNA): TGTGCCAGCAGTTTTACCGGGGGCTCTGGAAACACCATATATTTT. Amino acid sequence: CASSFTGGSGNTIYF.

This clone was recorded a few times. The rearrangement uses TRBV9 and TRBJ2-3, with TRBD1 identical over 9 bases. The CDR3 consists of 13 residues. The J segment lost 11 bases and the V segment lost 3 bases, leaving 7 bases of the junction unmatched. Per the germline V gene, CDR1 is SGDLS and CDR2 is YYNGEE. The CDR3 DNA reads TGTGCCAGCAGCGAAGCACCGGGACAGGGGCAGTATTTT. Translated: CASSEAPGQGQYF.

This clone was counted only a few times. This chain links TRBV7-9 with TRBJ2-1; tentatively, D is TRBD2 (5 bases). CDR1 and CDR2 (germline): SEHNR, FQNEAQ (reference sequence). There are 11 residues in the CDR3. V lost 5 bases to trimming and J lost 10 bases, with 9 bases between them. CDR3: CASSPQREQFF. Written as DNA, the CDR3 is TGTGCCAGCAGCCCGCAGCGGGAGCAGTTCTTC.

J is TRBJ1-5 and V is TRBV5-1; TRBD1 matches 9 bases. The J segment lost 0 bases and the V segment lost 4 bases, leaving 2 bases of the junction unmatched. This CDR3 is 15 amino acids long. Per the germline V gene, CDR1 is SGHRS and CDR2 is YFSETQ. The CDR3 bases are TGCGCCAGCAGCGAACAGGGGGCTAGCAATCAGCCCCAGCATTTT. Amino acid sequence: CASSEQGASNQPQHF.

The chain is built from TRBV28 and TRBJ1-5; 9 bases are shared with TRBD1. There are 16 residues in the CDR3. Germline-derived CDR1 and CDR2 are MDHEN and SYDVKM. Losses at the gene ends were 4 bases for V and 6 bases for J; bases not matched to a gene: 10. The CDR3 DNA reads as TGTGCCAGCAGTTCTCCGGGGACAGGGAAGAGTCAGCCCCAGCATTTT. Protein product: CASSSPGTGKSQPQHF.

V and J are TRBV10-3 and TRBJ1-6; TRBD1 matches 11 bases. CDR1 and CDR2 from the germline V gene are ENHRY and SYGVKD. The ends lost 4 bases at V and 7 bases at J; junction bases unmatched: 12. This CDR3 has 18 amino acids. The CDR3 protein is CAISVGQGARTENSPLHF. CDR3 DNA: TGTGCCATCAGTGTTGGACAGGGGGCGCGTACCGAAAATTCACCCCTCCACTTT.

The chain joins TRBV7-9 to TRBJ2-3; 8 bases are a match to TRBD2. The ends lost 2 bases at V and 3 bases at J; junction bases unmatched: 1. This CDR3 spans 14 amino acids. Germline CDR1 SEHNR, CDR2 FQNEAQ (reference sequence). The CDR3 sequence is CASSLPGGTDTQYF. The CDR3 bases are TGTGCCAGCAGCTTACCGGGAGGGACAGATACGCAGTATTTT.

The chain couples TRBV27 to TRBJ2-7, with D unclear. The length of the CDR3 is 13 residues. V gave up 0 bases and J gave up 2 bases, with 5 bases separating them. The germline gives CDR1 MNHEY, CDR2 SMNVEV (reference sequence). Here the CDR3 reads CASSLSRAYEQYF. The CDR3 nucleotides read TGTGCCAGCAGTTTATCTAGAGCCTACGAGCAGTACTTC.

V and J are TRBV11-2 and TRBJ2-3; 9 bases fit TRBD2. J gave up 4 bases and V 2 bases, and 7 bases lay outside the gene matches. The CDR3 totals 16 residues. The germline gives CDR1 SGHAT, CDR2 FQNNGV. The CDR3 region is CASSLTAGGPPDTQYF. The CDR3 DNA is TGTGCCAGCAGCTTAACAGCGGGAGGACCACCAGATACGCAGTATTTT.

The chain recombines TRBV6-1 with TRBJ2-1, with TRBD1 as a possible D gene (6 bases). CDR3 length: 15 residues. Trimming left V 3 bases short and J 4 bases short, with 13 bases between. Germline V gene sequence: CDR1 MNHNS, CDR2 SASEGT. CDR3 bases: TGTGCCAGCAGTGAGGGACACTTAATATACAATGAGCAGTTCTTC. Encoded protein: CASSEGHLIYNEQFF.

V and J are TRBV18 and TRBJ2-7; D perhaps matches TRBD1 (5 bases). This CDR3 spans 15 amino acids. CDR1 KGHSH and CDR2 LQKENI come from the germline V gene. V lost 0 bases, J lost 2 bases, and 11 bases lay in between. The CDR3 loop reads CASSPPSQATYEQYF. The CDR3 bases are TGTGCCAGCTCACCACCGTCACAGGCCACCTACGAGCAGTACTTC.

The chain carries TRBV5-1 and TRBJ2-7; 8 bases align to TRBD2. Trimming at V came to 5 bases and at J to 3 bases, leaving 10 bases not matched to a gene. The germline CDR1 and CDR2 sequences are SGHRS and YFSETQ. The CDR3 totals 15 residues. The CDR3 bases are TGCGCCAGCAGTCGATCCGGGGGGGACCTCTACGAGCAGTACTTC. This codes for CASSRSGGDLYEQYF.